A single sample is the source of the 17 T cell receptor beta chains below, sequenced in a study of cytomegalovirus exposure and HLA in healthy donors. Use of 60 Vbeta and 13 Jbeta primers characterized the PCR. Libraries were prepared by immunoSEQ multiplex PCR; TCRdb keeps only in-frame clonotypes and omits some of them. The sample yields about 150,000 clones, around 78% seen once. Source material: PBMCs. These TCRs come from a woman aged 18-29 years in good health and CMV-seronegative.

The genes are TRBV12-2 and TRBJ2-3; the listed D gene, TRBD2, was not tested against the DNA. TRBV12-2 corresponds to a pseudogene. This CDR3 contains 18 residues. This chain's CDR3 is CASHPPSTSGHERDTQYF. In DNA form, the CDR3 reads TGTGCAAGTCACCCACCCTCAACTAGCGGCCACGAGCGAGATACGCAGTATTTT.

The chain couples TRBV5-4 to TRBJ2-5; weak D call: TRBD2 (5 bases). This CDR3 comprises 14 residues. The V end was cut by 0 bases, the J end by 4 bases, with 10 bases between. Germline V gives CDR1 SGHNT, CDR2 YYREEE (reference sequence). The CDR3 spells CASSLALAGETQYF. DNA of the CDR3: TGTGCCAGCAGCTTGGCTCTAGCAGGAGAGACCCAGTACTTC.

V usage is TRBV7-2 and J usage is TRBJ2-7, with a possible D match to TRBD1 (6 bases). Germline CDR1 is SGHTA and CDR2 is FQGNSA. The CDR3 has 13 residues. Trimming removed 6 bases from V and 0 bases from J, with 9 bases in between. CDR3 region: CASRRDISYEQYF. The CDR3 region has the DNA TGTGCCAGCAGACGGGACATCTCCTACGAGCAGTACTTC.

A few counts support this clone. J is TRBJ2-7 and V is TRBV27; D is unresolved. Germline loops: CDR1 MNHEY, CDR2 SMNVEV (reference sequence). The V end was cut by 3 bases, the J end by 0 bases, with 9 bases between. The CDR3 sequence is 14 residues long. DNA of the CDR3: TGTGCCAGCAGTTTGTATTACAGCTCCTACGAGCAGTACGTC. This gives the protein CASSLYYSSYEQYV.

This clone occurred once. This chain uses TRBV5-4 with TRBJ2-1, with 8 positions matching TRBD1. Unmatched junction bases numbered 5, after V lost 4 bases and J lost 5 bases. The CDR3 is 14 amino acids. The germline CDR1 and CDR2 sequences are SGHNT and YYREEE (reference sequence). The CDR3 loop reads CASSPRQGNNEQFF. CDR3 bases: TGTGCCAGCAGCCCACGACAGGGGAACAATGAGCAGTTCTTC.

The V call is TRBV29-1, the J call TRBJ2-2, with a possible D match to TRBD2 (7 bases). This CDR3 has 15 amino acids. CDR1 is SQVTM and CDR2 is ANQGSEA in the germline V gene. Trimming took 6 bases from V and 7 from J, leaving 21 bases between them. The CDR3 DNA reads TGCAGCGTGAGGGGGGGATTAGTTTATGGCGGGGAGCTGTTTTTT. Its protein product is CSVRGGLVYGGELFF.

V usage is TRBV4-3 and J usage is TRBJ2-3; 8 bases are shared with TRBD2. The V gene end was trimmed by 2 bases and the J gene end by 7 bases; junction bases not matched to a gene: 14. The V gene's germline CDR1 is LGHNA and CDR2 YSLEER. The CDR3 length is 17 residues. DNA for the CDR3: TGCGCCAGCAGCCAACAGCGGGGGCACGCCCAGTTAAATACGCAGTATTTT. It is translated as CASSQQRGHAQLNTQYF.

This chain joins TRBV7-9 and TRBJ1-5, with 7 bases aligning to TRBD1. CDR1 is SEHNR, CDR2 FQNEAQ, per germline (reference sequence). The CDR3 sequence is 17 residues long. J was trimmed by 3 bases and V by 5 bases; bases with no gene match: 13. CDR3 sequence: CASSPGRGGGPNQPQHF. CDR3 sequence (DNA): TGTGCCAGCAGCCCCGGACGAGGAGGGGGCCCCAATCAGCCCCAGCATTTT.

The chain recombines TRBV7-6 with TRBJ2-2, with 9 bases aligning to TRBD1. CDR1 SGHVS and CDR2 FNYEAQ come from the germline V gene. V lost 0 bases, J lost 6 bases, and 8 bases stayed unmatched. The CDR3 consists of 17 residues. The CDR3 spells CASSLAGDREFPGELFF. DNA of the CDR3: TGTGCCAGCAGCTTAGCAGGGGACAGGGAGTTTCCCGGGGAGCTGTTTTTT.

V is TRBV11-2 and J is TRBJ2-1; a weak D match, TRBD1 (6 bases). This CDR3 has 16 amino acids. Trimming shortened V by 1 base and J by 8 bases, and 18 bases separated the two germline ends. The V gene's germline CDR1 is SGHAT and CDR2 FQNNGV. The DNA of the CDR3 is TGTGCCAGCAGCTTAGTTACAGGGCCGAGGATCGATGAGCAGTTCTTC. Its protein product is CASSLVTGPRIDEQFF.

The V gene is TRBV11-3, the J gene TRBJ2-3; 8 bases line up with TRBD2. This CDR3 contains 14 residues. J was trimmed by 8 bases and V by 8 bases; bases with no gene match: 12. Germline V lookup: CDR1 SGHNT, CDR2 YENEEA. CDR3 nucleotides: TGTGCCAGCGAAGCGCGGGAGGACGTCGGTACGCAGTATTTT. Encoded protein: CASEAREDVGTQYF.

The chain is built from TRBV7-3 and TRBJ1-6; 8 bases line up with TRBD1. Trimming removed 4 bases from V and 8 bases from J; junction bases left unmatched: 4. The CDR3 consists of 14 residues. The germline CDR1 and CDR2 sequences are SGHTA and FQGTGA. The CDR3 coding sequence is TGTGCCAGCAGCTCCGGACAGGGACATTCACCCCTCCACTTT. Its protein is CASSSGQGHSPLHF.

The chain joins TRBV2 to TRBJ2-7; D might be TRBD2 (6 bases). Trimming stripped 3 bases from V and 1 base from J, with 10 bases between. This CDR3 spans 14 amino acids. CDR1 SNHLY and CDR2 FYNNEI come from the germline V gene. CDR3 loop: CASSDSGRSYEQYF. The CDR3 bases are TGTGCCAGCAGTGACTCAGGGAGGTCCTACGAGCAGTACTTC.

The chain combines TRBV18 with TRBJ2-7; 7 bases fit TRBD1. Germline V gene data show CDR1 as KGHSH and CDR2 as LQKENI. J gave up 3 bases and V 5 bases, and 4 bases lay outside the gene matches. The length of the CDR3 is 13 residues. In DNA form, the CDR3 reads TGTGCCAGCTCATTGGGACAGATCTACGAGCAGTACGTC. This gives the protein CASSLGQIYEQYV.

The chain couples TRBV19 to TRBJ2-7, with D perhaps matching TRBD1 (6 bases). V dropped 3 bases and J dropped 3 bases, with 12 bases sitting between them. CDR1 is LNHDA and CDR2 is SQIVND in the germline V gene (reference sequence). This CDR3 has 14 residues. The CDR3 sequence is CASSIQGKDYEQYF. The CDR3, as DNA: TGTGCCAGTAGTATCCAGGGGAAAGACTACGAGCAGTACTTC.

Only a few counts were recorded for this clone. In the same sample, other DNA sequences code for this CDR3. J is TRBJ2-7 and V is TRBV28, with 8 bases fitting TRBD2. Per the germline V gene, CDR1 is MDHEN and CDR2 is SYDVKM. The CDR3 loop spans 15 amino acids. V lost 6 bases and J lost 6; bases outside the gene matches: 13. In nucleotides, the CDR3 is TGTGCCAGCAGACCAACTGGGCGGGGGGCGGGCGAGCAGTACTTC. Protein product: CASRPTGRGAGEQYF.

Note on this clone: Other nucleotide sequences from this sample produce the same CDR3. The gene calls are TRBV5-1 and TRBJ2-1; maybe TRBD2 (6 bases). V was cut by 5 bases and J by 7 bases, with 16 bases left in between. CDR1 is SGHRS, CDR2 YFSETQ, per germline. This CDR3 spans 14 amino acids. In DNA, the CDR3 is TGCGCCAGCAGATTCCCGGGACTCCCTAATGAGCAGTTCTTC. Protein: CASRFPGLPNEQFF.